The entry below describes one TCR beta chain. The antigen it binds to is not known. Base quality data are lacking; no much larger clone is found one base away. The data belong to a study of Ad26.COV2.S vaccination and SARS-CoV-2 variants (dated by TCRdb to 2020 to 2022). For the study in its entirety: Donors in the vaccine arm were drawn from COV1001, a phase I-IIa trial of Ad26.COV2.S in healthy adults that was multicentre, randomized, double-blind and placebo-controlled. A total of approximately 30 samples were included in the TCR-sequenced set, comprising around 19 Ad26.COV2.S vaccine recipients, 5 placebo recipients and 8 SARS-CoV-2 convalescent individuals. Dosing of Ad26.COV2.S was intramuscular, at either 5x10^10 or 1x10^11 viral particles, delivered as one shot or as two shots spaced 56 days apart. TCRbeta repertoire sequencing was used to assess the specificity and breadth of SARS-CoV-2-reactive T cell receptors after Ad26.COV2.S vaccination. Throughout the experiments and outcome assessment, investigators stayed blinded to trial group allocation. Trial participants were randomized into five groups of five, in which low-dose or high-dose Ad26.COV2.S was given once or twice, or placebo was given on both occasions.

Looking up the germline V gene yields CDR1 MDHEN and CDR2 SYDVKM. The CDR3 numbers 15 residues from cysteine through phenylalanine. Kept here is only the CDR3 DNA, which spans 45 bases and is read in frame from base 1. Between the V and J ends, shortened by 5 bases and 5 bases respectively, the junction contains 15 bases. Interpreted using the paper, the treatment or condition label stands for: about 20 received Ad26.COV2.S at low or high dose, single or two shots; about 5 received placebo; per-sample allocation not given. Repertoires of vaccine and placebo recipients were sequenced from samples collected on day 63 after the first injection. In Cohort 1b, about 25 adults aged 18-55 years were enrolled at a single site in Boston, USA, between 29 July and 7 August 2020. As a vaccine, Ad26.COV2.S was a replication-incompetent adenovirus type 26 vector that expressed a prefusion-stabilized SARS-CoV-2 spike protein derived from the original Wuhan strain.

The immunoSEQ Assay was used to sequence TCRbeta CDR3 regions. After extraction, genomic DNA underwent amplification by bias-controlled multiplex PCR, followed by high-throughput sequencing. The authors processed their data as follows. To quantify the absolute abundance of each unique TCRbeta CDR3 region, sequences were collapsed and filtered. T cell fraction was estimated by normalizing TCRbeta template counts to usable DNA, with usable DNA measured through amplification of reference genes found in all nucleated cells. Repertoire TCRs were annotated as SARS-CoV-2-specific when V gene, CDR3 amino acid sequence and J gene were exactly matched to a known reactive TCR set. The reference SARS-CoV-2 TCR set was obtained from MIRA and was filtered for enrichment in COVID-19-positive ImmuneCODE repertoires, whereby public or cross-reactive TCRs were removed. Using the MIRA antigens, annotated TCRs were further analysed by specific ORF or by position within an ORF. Breadth was defined as the number of annotated unique rearrangements divided by the total number of unique productive rearrangements, and depth was defined as the summed frequency of the annotated unique rearrangements. TCR breadth was compared between groups using two-sided Wilcoxon rank-sum tests. In its TCRdb copy, this immuneACCESS table keeps in-frame sequences only and misses some clones. Where compared with another copy, unresolved V genes explain less than half of these, and the others have no known cause. V, J and clone size were drawn from that table, and D and trimming were deduced from the DNA. The sample table shows 200,000 to 300,000 clones, and 85% to 90% are seen once. The ten biggest clones cover around a tenth of the sample.

Overall study results and their limits: Vaccine and placebo recipients had similar non-spike TCR breadth, a finding consistent with the vaccine containing only spike. Ad26.COV2.S recipients had higher spike-specific TCR breadth than placebo recipients (P = 0.0014). The study was not powered for comparison of responses between vaccine doses or regimens. After vaccination, substantial breadth of spike-specific CD8+ and CD4+ T cell responses was reported. It was noted by the authors that total T cell responses may have been underestimated by the TCR breadth and depth analyses.

The material was peripheral blood, obtained in a trial of Ad26.COV2.S vaccine versus placebo. This TCR was sampled from a person aged 18-60 years who received the Ad26.COV2.S COVID-19 vaccine or a placebo. The rearrangement combines TRBV28 with TRBJ2-2, with a weak D call of TRBD2 (6 bases match). The bases read TGTGCCAGCAGTCCCACCCTCGGGGGTACCGGGGAGCTGTTTTTT. It translates as CASSPTLGGTGELFF.